The clone carrying this TCR beta chain has a count of ten or more. The sample originates from a study of T-cell reconstitution after alpha-beta-depleted transplantation in children. From germline, CDR1 is SGHRS and CDR2 YFSETQ. V lost 10 bases, J lost 6 bases, and 12 bases stayed unmatched. The CDR3 is 14 amino acids. TCRbeta library preparation incorporated unique molecular identifiers. TCRdb analysed the PCR reads with MiXCR anew, one entry per CDR3 protein. The sample lists more than 450,000 distinct CDR3 sequences, 15% to 20% occurring once. V gene TRBV5-1 combines with J gene TRBJ2-1; TRBD2 matches 8 bases. Specimen: PBMCs from the stem cell graft donor, collected from the stem cell graft. This sequence was found in a human donor who donated a stem cell graft to a child with acute lymphoblastic leukemia. The CDR3 DNA follows: TGCGCCGGGTCGTTCGGGGGGGCCCCCAATGAGCAGTTCTTC. It specifies CAGSFGGAPNEQFF.